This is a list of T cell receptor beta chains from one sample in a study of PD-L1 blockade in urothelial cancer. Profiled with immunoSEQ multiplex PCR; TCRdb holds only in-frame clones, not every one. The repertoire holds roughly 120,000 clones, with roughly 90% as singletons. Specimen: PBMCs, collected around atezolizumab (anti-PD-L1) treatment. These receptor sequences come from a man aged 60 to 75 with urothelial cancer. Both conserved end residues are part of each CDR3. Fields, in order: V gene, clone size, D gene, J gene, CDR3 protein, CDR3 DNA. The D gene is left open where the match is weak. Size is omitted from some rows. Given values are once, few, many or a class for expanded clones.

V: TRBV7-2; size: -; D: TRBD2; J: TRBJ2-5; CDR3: CASSLGAGGRMETQYF; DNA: TGTGCCAGCAGCTTAGGCGCGGGGGGGCGAATGGAGACCCAGTACTTC
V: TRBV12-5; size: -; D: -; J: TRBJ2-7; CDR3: CASGLVRGGVYEQYF; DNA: TGTGCTAGTGGTTTGGTACGAGGAGGCGTCTACGAGCAGTACTTC
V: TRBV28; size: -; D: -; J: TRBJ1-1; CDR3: CASSRLTEAFF; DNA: TGTGCCAGCAGTAGACTCACTGAAGCTTTCTTT
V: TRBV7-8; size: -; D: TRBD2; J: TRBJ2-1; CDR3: CASSGTAGGASQYNEQFF; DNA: TGTGCCAGCAGCGGAACTGCGGGAGGGGCTTCACAGTACAATGAGCAGTTCTTC
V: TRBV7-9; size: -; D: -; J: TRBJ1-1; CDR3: CASSLPGVHNTEAFF; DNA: TGTGCCAGCAGCTTACCGGGGGTCCACAACACTGAAGCTTTCTTT
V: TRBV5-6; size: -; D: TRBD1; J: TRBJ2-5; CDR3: CASSLETGLTFQETQYF; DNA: TGTGCCAGCAGCTTGGAGACAGGGCTAACGTTCCAAGAGACCCAGTACTTC
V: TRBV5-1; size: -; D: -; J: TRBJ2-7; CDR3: CASSSDNHYEQYF; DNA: TGCGCCAGCAGCTCCGACAATCACTACGAGCAGTACTTC
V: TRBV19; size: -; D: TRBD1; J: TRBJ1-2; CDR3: CASSVNRGSGYTF; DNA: TGTGCCAGTAGTGTAAACAGGGGTTCGGGCTACACCTTC
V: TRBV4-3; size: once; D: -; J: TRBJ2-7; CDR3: CASSPGLGSYEQYF; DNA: TGCGCCAGCAGCCCGGGACTGGGCTCCTACGAGCAGTACTTC
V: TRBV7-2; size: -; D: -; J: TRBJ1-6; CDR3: CASSLEGRGGSPLHF; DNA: TGTGCCAGCAGCTTAGAGGGCAGGGGCGGGTCACCCCTCCACTTT
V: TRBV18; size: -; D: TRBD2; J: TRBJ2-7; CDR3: CASSTGGLYEQYF; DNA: TGTGCCAGCTCAACCGGGGGGTTGTACGAGCAGTACTTC
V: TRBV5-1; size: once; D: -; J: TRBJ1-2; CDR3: CASSLGVQGPNTF; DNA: TGCGCCAGCAGCTTGGGAGTTCAGGGTCCTAACACCTTC
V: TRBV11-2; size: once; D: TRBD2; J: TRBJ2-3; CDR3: CASSPGLAGLTDTQYF; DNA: TGTGCCAGCAGCCCGGGACTAGCGGGGCTCACAGATACGCAGTATTTT
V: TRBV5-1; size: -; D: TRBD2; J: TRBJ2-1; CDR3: CASSPLSGRAEDEQFF; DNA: TGCGCCAGCAGCCCACTAAGCGGGAGGGCCGAAGATGAGCAGTTCTTC
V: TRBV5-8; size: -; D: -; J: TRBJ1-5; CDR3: CASSLDRGQPQHF; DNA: TGTGCCAGCAGCTTGGATAGGGGACAGCCCCAGCATTTT
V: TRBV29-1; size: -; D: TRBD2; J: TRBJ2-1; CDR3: CSVSSGSRYNEQFF; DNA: TGCAGCGTTTCGAGCGGGAGTAGGTACAATGAGCAGTTCTTC
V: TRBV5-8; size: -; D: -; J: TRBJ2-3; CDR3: CASSSQSGSFGFDTQYF; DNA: TGTGCCAGCAGCTCCCAATCAGGCTCATTCGGTTTTGATACGCAGTATTTT
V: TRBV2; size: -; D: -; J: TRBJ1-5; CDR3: CASSGRTTAQPQHF; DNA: TGTGCCAGCAGTGGTCGTACGACAGCACAGCCCCAGCATTTT
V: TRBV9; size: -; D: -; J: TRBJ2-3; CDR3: CASSVDGATGWDTQYF; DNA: TGTGCCAGCAGCGTAGATGGGGCCACCGGCTGGGATACGCAGTATTTT
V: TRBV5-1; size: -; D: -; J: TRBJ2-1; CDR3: CASSHDGNNEQFF; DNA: TGCGCCAGCAGCCACGACGGGAACAATGAGCAGTTCTTC
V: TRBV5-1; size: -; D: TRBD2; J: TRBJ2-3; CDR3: CASSLGQASGSGDTQYF; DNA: TGCGCCAGCAGCTTGGGGCAGGCTAGCGGGAGTGGAGATACGCAGTATTTT
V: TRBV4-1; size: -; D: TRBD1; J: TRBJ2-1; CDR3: CASSREQGASSYNEQFF; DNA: TGCGCCAGCAGCCGAGAACAGGGGGCAAGCTCCTACAATGAGCAGTTCTTC
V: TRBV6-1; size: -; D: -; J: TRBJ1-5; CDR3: CASSGQDNQPQHF; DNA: TGTGCCAGCAGTGGACAGGACAATCAGCCCCAGCATTTT
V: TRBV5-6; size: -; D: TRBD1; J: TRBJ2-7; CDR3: CASSLGQGIATNSYEQYF; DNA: TGTGCCAGCAGCTTGGGACAGGGGATTGCAACGAACTCCTACGAGCAGTACTTC
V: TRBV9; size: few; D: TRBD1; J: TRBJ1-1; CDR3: CASSVGGGGVNTEAFF; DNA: TGTGCCAGCAGCGTAGGAGGGGGCGGGGTGAACACTGAAGCTTTCTTT
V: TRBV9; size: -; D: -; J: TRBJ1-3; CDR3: CASSLDSLFSGNTIYF; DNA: TGTGCCAGCAGCCTGGACAGTTTATTCTCTGGAAACACCATATATTTT
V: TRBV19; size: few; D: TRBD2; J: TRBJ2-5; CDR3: CASSTASGGASGETQYF; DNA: TGTGCCAGTAGTACTGCTAGCGGGGGGGCGTCAGGAGAGACCCAGTACTTC
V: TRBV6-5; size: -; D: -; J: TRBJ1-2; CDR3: CASGTSYGYTF; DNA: TGTGCCAGCGGGACATCCTATGGCTACACCTTC
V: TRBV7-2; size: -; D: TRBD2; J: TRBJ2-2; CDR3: CASSFRGLAAAGDTGELFF; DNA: TGTGCCAGCAGCTTTAGGGGACTAGCGGCCGCGGGGGACACCGGGGAGCTGTTTTTT
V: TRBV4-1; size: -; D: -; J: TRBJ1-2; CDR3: CASSREGVEANGYTF; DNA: TGCGCCAGCAGCCGAGAAGGGGTTGAAGCGAACGGCTACACCTTC
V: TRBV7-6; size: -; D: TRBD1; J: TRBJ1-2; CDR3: CASSSDRAYGYTF; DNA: TGTGCCAGCAGCTCCGACAGGGCCTATGGCTACACCTTC
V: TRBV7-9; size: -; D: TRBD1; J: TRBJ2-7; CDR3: CASSPGQGKDYEQYF; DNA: TGTGCCAGCAGCCCGGGACAGGGGAAGGACTACGAGCAGTACTTC
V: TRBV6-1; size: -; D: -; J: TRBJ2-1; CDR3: CASSENGLPYNEQFF; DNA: TGTGCCAGCAGTGAAAATGGACTACCCTACAATGAGCAGTTCTTC
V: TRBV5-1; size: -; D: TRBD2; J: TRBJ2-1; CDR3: CASRGSGRGHEQFF; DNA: TGCGCCAGCAGGGGAAGCGGGAGGGGACATGAGCAGTTCTTC
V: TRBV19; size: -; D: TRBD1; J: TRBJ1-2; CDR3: CASSGTVINYGYTF; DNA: TGTGCCAGTAGCGGGACAGTCATTAACTATGGCTACACCTTC
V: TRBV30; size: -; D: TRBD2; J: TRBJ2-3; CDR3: CAWSSASGSTDTQYF; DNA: TGTGCCTGGAGTTCGGCTAGCGGCTCCACAGATACGCAGTATTTT
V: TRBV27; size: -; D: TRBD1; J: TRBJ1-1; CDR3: CASSWGQGATEAFF; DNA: TGTGCCAGCAGTTGGGGACAGGGCGCGACTGAAGCTTTCTTT
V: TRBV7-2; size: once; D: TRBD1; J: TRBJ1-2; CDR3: CASSPGQGALGYTF; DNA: TGTGCCAGCAGCCCGGGACAGGGGGCCCTTGGCTACACCTTC
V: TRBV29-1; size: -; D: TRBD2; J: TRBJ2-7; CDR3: CSVAGGASYEQYF; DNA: TGCAGCGTCGCGGGGGGCGCCTCCTACGAGCAGTACTTC